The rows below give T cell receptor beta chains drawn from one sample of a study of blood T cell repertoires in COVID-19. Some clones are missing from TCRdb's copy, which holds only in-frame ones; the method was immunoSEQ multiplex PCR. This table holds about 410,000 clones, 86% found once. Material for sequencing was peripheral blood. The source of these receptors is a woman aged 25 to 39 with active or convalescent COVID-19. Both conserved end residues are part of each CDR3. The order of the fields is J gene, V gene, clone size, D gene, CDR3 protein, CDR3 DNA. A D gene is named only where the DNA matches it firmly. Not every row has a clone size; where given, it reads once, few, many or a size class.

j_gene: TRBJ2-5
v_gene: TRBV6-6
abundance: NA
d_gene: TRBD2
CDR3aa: CASSYSLADPTQYF
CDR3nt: TGTGCCAGCAGTTACTCACTAGCGGACCCGACCCAGTACTTC

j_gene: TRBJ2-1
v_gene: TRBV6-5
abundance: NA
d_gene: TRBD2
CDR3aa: CASRPGLAEQFF
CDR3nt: TGTGCCAGCAGACCCGGACTAGCGGAGCAGTTCTTC

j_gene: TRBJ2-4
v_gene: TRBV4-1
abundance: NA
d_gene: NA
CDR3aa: CASSQDPGEKNIQYF
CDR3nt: TGCGCCAGCAGCCAAGATCCCGGAGAGAAAAACATTCAGTACTTC

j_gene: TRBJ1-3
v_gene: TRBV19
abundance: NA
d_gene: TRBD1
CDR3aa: CASSRDRGPNGNTIYF
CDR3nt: TGTGCCAGTAGCAGGGACAGGGGGCCGAATGGAAACACCATATATTTT

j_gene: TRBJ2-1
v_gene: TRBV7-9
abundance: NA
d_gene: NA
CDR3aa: CASSLEGSGKSSYNEQFF
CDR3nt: TGTGCCAGCAGCTTAGAAGGGTCGGGGAAGAGCTCCTACAATGAGCAGTTCTTC

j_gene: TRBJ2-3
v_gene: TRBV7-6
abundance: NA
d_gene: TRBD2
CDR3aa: CASSLGLAVTDTQYF
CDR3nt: TGTGCCAGCAGCCTAGGACTAGCGGTCACAGATACGCAGTATTTT

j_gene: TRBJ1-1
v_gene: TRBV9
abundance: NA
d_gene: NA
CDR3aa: CASSETWGIDGGDTEAFF
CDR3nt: TGTGCCAGCAGCGAAACCTGGGGGATTGATGGGGGCGACACTGAAGCTTTCTTT

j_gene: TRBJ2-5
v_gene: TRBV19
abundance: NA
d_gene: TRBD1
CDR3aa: CASTRTGVRQETQYF
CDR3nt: TGTGCCAGTACCCGGACAGGAGTGAGGCAAGAGACCCAGTACTTC

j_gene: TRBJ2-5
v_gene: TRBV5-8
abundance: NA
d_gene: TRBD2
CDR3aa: CASSRGTSLAETQYF
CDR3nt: TGTGCCAGCAGCAGGGGGACTAGTTTGGCAGAGACCCAGTACTTC

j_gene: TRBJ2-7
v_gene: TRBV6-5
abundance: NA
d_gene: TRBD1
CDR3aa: CASSLTGPLTYEQYF
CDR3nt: TGTGCCAGCAGTTTGACAGGGCCGCTAACCTACGAGCAGTACTTC

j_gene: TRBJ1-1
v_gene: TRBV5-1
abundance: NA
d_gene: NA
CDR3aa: CASSGRGEGTEAFF
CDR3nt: TGCGCCAGCAGCGGCAGGGGAGAGGGCACTGAAGCTTTCTTT

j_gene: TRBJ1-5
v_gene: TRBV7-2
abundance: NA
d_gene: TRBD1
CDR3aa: CASSLVLMGQASNQPQHF
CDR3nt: TGTGCCAGCAGCTTGGTCCTAATGGGACAGGCTAGCAATCAGCCCCAGCATTTT

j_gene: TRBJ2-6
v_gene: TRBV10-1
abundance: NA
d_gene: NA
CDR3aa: CASSEGGTAGSGANVLTF
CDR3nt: TGCGCCAGCAGTGAGGGGGGGACTGCCGGCTCTGGGGCCAACGTCCTGACTTTC

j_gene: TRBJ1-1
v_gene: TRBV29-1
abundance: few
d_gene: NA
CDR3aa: CSVAPTANTEAFF
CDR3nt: TGCAGCGTTGCCCCGACAGCGAACACTGAAGCTTTCTTT

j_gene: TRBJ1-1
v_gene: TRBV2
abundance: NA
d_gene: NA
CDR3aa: CASSDDRNTEAFF
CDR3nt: TGTGCCAGCAGCGACGACAGGAACACTGAAGCTTTCTTT

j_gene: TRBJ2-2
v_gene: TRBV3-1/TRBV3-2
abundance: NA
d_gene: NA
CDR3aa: CASSQEVADTGELFF
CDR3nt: TGTGCCAGCAGCCAAGAGGTGGCGGACACCGGGGAGCTGTTTTTT

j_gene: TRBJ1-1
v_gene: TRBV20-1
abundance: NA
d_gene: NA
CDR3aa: CSASRQSNTEAFF
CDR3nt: TGCAGTGCTAGTCGACAGTCGAACACTGAAGCTTTCTTT